This note documents a single T cell receptor beta chain sequence. These data are taken from a study of blood T cell repertoires in COVID-19. As for the study in general: From T cells, B-cell-depleted T cells, or PBMCs came the material, which was cDNA or gDNA.

Germline V gives CDR1 LNHDA, CDR2 SQIVND (reference sequence). The CDR3 extends over 14 amino acids. V lost 6 bases and J lost 4, with 15 bases in between. Assay used: immunoSEQ multiplex PCR; TCRdb lists only in-frame clones, some missing. The sample yields around 310,000 clones, 80% to 95% seen once. Seattle patients were enrolled during active infection and followed longitudinally. The clonotype comes from a woman in her 30s with COVID-19, enrolled during active disease. Sequenced sample: peripheral blood. The chain combines TRBV19 with TRBJ1-2; D is possibly TRBD1 (5 bases). For the CDR3, the DNA is TGTGCCAGTAGCCCTGGGAAGGGGTCCTATGGCTACACCTTC. It specifies CASSPGKGSYGYTF.